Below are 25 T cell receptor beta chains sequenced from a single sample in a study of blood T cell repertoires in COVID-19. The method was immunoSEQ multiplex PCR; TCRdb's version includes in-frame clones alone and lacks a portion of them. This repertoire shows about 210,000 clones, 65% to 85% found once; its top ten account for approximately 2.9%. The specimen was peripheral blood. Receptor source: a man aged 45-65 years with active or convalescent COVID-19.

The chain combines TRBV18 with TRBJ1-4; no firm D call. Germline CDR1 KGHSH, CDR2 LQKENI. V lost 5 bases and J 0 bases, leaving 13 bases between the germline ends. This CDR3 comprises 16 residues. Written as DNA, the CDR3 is TGTGCCAGCTCATCAAACGCGGTTTCAACTAATGAAAAACTGTTTTTT. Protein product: CASSSNAVSTNEKLFF. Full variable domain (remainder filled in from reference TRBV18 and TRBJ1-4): NAGVMQNPRHLVRRRGQEARLRCSPMKGHSHVYWYRQLPEEGLKFMVYLQKENIIDESGMPKERFSAEFPKEGPSILRIQQVVRGDSAAYFCASSSNAVSTNEKLFFGSGTQLSVL.

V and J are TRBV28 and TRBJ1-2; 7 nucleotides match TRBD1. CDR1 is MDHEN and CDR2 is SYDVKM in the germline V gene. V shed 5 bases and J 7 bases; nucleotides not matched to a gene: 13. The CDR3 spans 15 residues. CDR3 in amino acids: CASSPPATGFSGYTF. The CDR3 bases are TGTGCCAGCAGTCCCCCGGCGACAGGGTTTAGTGGCTACACCTTC.

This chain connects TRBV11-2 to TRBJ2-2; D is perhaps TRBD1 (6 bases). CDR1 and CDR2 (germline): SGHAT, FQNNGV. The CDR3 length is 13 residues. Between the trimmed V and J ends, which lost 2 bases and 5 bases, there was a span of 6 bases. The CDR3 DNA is TGTGCCAGCAGCTTACAGGGGACCGGGGAGCTGTTTTTT. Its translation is CASSLQGTGELFF.

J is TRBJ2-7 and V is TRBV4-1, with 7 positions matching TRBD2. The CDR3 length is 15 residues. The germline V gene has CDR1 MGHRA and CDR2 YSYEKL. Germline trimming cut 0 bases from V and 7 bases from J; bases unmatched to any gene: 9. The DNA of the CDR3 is TGCGCCAGCAGCCAAGATCCGGGGGAGGGCCAAGAGCAGTACTTC. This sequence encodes CASSQDPGEGQEQYF.

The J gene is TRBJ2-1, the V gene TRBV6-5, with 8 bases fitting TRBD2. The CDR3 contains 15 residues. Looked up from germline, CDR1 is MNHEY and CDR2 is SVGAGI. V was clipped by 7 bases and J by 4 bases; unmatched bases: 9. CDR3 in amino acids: CASISRRGVYNEQFF. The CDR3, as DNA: TGTGCCAGCATTTCTCGGCGGGGGGTTTACAATGAGCAGTTCTTC.

The CDR3 DNA is TGTGCCAGCAGTTATACAGGGGTACAGGATGGCTACACCTTC. As protein: CASSYTGVQDGYTF. The chain couples TRBV2 to TRBJ1-2; 7 positions match TRBD1. The CDR3 is made up of 14 amino acids. Looked up from germline, CDR1 is SNHLY and CDR2 is FYNNEI. After removal of 5 bases from V and 6 bases from J, the junction contained 9 bases not matched to a gene.

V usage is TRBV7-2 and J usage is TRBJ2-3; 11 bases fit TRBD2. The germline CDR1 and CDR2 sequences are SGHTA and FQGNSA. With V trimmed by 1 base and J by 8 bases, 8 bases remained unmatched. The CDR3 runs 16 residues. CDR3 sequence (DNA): TGTGCCAGCAGCTTAGGAACTAGCGGGGGACCGGGTACGCAGTATTTT. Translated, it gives CASSLGTSGGPGTQYF.

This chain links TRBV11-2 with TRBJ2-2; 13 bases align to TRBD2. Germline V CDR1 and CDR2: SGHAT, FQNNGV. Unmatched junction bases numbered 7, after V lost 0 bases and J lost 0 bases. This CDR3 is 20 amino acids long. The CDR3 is CASSLDPVGTSGTNTGELFF. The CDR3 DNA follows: TGTGCCAGCAGCTTAGATCCTGTGGGGACTAGCGGGACGAACACCGGGGAGCTGTTTTTT.

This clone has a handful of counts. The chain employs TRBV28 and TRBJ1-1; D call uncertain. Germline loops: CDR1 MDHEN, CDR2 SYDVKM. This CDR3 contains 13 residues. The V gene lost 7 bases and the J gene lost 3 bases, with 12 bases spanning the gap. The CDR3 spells CASNLAGDTEAFF. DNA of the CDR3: TGTGCCAGCAACCTGGCGGGTGACACTGAAGCTTTCTTT.

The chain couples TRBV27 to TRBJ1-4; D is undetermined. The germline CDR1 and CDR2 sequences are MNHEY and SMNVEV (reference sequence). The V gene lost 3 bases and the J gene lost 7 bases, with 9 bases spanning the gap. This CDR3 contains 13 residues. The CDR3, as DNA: TGTGCCAGCAGTTTCGGAGTTGGTGAAAAACTGTTTTTT. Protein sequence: CASSFGVGEKLFF.

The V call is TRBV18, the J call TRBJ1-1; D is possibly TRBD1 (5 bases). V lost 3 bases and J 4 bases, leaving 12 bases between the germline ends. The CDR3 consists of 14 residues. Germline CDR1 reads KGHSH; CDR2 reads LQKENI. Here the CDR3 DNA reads TGTGCCAGCTCACCTGGCGGGGCGGCCACTGAAGCTTTCTTT. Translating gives CASSPGGAATEAFF.

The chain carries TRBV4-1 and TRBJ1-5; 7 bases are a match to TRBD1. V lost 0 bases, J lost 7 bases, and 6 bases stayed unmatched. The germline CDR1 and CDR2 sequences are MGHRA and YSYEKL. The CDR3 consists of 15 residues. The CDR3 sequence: CASSQDGFRGQPQHF. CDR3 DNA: TGCGCCAGCAGCCAAGACGGGTTCAGGGGGCAGCCCCAGCATTTT.

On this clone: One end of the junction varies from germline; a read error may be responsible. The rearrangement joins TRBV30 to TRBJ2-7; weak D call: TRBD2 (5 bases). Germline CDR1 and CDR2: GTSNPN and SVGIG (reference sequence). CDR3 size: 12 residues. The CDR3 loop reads CARSGPYYEQYF. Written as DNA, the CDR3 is TGTGCCCGGAGCGGTCCCTACTACGAGCAGTACTTC.

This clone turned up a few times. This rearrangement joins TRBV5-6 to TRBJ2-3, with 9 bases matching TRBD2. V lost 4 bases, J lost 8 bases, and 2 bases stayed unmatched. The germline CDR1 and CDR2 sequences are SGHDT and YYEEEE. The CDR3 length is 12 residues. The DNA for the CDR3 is TGTGCCAGCAGCCGTAGCGGGAGTACGCAGTATTTT. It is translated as CASSRSGSTQYF.

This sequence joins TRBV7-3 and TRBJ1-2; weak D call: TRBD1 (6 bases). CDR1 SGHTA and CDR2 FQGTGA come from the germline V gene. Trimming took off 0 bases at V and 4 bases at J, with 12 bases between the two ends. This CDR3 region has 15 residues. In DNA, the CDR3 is TGTGCCAGCAGCTTAACAGGGGGGGTTTCCTATGGCTACACCTTC. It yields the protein CASSLTGGVSYGYTF.

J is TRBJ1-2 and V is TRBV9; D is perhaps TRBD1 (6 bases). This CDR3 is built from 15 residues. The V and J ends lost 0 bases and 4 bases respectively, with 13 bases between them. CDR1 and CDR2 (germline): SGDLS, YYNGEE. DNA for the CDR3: TGTGCCAGCAGCGTAGATGGACAGAGCTTCTATGGCTACACCTTC. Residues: CASSVDGQSFYGYTF.

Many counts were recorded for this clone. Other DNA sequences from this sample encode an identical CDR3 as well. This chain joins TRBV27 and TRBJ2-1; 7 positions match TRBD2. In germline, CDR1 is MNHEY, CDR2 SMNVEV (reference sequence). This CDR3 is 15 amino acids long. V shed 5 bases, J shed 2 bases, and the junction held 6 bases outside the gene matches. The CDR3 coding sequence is TGTGCCAGCAGTACCGGGACTACTCCCTACAATGAGCAGTTCTTC. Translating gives CASSTGTTPYNEQFF.

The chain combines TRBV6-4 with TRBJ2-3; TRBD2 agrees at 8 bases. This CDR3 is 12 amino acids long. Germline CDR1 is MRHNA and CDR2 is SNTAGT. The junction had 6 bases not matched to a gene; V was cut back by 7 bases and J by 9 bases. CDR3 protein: CASTQRGSTQYF. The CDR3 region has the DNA TGTGCCAGCACGCAGCGGGGGTCAACGCAGTATTTT.

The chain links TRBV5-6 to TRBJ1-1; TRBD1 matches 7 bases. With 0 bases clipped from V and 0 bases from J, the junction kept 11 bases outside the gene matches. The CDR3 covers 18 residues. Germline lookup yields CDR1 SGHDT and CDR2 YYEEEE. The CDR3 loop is CASSLVHRGPLMNTEAFF. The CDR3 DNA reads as TGTGCCAGCAGCTTGGTCCACAGGGGACCCTTAATGAACACTGAAGCTTTCTTT.

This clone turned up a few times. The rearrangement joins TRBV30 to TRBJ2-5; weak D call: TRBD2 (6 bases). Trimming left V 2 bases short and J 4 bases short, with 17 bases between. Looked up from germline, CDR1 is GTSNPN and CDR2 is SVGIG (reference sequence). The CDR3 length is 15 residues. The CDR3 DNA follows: TGTGCCTGGAGTACGGGACTCCAGCCCGGAGAGACCCAGTACTTC. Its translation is CAWSTGLQPGETQYF.

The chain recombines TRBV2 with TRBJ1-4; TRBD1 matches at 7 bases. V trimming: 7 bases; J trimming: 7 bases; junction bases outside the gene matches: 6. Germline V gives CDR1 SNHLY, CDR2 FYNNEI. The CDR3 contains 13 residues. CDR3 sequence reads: CASIDRAGEKLFF. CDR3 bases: TGTGCCAGCATCGACAGGGCGGGTGAAAAACTGTTTTTT.

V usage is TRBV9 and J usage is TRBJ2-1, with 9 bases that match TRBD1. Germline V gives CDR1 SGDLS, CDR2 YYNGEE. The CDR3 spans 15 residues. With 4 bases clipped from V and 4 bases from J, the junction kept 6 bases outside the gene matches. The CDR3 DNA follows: TGTGCCAGCAGCCAACGGGACAGGGCTTACAATGAGCAGTTCTTC. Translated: CASSQRDRAYNEQFF.

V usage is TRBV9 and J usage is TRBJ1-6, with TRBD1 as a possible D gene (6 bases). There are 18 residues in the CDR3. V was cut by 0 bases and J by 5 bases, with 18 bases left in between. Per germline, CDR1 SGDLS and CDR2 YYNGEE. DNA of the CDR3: TGTGCCAGCAGCGTAGGAGAGTGGGGGCGGGCTAATAATTCACCCCTCCACTTT. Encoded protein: CASSVGEWGRANNSPLHF. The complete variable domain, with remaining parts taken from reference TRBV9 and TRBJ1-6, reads DSGVTQTPKHLITATGQRVTLRCSPRSGDLSVYWYQQSLDQGLQFLIQYYNGEERAKGNILERFSAQQFPDLHSELNLSSLELGDSALYFCASSVGEWGRANNSPLHFGNGTRLTVT.

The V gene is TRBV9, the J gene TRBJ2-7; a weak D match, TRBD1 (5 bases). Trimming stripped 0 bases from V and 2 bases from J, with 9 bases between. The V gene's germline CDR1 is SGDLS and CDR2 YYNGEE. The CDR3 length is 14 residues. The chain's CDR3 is CASSVEAGTYEQYF. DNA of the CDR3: TGTGCCAGCAGCGTAGAAGCAGGGACCTACGAGCAGTACTTC. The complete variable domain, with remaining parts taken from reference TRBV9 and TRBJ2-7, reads DSGVTQTPKHLITATGQRVTLRCSPRSGDLSVYWYQQSLDQGLQFLIQYYNGEERAKGNILERFSAQQFPDLHSELNLSSLELGDSALYFCASSVEAGTYEQYFGPGTRLTVT.

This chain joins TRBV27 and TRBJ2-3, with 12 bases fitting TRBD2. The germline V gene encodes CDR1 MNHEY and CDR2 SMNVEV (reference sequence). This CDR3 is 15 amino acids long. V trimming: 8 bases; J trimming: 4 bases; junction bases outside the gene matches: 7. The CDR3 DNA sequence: TGTGCCAGCTCGACTAGCGGGGGATCCTCAGATACGCAGTATTTT. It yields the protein CASSTSGGSSDTQYF.